This T cell receptor (beta chain) comes out of a study of beta chain features in type 1 diabetes. What was sequenced were expressed TCRB transcripts, since all of the isolated RNA had been reverse transcribed. Some clones are missing from TCRdb's copy, which holds only in-frame ones; the method was immunoSEQ multiplex PCR. The sample holds roughly 150,000 clones, 6.5% to 8.5% seen once. Germline V gene sequence: CDR1 KGHSH, CDR2 LQKENI. Trimming left V 6 bases short and J 3 bases short, with 9 bases between. CDR3 length: 13 residues. With regard to this clone: Its target is not known. Additional DNA sequences in this sample encode the identical CDR3.

Notes on the study in general: All four CD4+ subsets from Type 1 diabetes patients carried moderately but significantly shorter TCRB CDR3s.

The V gene is TRBV18, the J gene TRBJ1-5; TRBD1 might be the D (6 bases). Sequenced input: central memory CD4+ T cells from blood. The receptor's source is a woman younger than 35 with type 1 diabetes. The CDR3 region is CASSTGNNQPQHF. The DNA of the CDR3 is TGTGCCAGCTCTACAGGGAACAATCAGCCCCAGCATTTT.